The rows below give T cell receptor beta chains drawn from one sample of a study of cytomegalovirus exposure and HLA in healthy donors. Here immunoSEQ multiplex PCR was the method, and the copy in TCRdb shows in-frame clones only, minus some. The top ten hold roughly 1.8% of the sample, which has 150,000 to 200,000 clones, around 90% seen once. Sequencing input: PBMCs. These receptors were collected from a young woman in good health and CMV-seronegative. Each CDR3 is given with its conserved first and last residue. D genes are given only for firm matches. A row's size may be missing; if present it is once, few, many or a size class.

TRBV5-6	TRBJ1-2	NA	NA	CASSLRGSRNYGYTF	TGTGCCAGCAGCTTGCGAGGGTCCAGGAACTATGGCTACACCTTC
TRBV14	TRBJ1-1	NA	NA	CASSPPGAGGAEAFF	TGTGCCAGCAGCCCCCCCGGGGCCGGGGGAGCTGAAGCTTTCTTT
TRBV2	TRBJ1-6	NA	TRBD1	CASSGQGGVSPLHF	TGTGCCAGCTCCGGACAGGGTGGCGTTTCACCCCTCCACTTT
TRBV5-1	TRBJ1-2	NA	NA	CASSLAESYGYTF	TGCGCCAGCAGCTTGGCCGAGTCCTATGGCTACACCTTC
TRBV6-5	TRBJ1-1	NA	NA	CASSSPQGGSTEAFF	TGTGCCAGCAGTTCTCCACAGGGTGGGTCCACTGAAGCTTTCTTT
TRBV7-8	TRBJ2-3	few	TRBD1	CASSLGTGGRTDTQYF	TGTGCCAGCAGCTTAGGAACAGGGGGACGAACAGATACGCAGTATTTT
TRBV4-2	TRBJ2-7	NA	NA	CASSPSGGAFSYEQYF	TGTGCCAGCAGCCCCAGTGGGGGGGCCTTTTCCTACGAGCAGTACTTC
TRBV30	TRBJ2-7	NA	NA	CAWSVLPFREQYF	TGTGCCTGGAGTGTACTTCCCTTTCGGGAGCAGTACTTC
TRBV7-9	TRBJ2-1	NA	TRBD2	CASSPSLRAGDGNEQFF	TGTGCCAGCAGCCCCTCATTGAGAGCGGGAGATGGAAATGAGCAGTTCTTC
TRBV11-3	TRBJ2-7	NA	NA	CASSLVYNEQYF	TGTGCCAGCAGCTTAGTCTATAACGAGCAGTACTTC
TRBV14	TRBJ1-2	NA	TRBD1	CASSHVNDRERNGYTF	TGTGCCAGCAGCCACGTCAACGACAGGGAGCGGAATGGCTACACCTTC
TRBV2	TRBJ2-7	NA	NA	CASSRPSGALKYEQYF	TGTGCCAGCAGTCGGCCCTCTGGGGCCCTAAAGTACGAGCAGTACTTC
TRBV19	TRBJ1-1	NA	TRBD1	CAISQGPAETEAFF	TGTGCCATCTCACAGGGGCCCGCGGAAACTGAAGCTTTCTTT
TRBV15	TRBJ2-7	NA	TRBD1	CATSRQGADEQYF	TGTGCCACCAGCCGACAGGGGGCCGACGAGCAGTACTTC
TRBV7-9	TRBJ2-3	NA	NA	CASSQTDTQYF	TGTGCCAGCAGCCAGACAGATACGCAGTATTTT
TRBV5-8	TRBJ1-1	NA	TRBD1	CASSWDRGTEAFF	TGTGCCAGCAGCTGGGACAGGGGAACTGAAGCTTTCTTT
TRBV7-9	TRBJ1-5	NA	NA	CASSSGTLSNQPQHF	TGTGCCAGCAGCTCCGGGACACTTAGTAATCAGCCCCAGCATTTT
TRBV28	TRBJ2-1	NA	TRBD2	CASSQLSGGSGDEQFF	TGTGCCAGCAGTCAACTGAGCGGGGGCTCCGGCGACGAGCAGTTCTTC
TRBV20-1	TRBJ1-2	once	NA	CSASGSGYTF	TGCAGTGCTAGCGGGTCCGGCTACACCTTC
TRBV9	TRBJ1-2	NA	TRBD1	CASSGGQGYYGYTF	TGTGCCAGCAGCGGGGGACAGGGTTACTATGGCTACACCTTC
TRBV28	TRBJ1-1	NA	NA	CASIHGTLTEAFF	TGTGCCAGCATTCACGGGACACTTACTGAAGCTTTCTTT
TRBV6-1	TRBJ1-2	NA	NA	CASSEAPGYGYTF	TGTGCCAGCAGTGAGGCCCCAGGTTATGGCTACACCTTC
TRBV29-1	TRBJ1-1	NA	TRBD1	CSARTGTEAFF	TGCAGCGCCCGGACAGGGACTGAAGCTTTCTTT
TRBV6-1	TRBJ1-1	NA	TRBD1	CASSATGGAFSEAFF	TGTGCCAGCAGTGCAACAGGGGGCGCATTCTCTGAAGCTTTCTTT
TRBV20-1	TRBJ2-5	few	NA	CSALKETQYF	TGCAGTGCTCTAAAGGAGACCCAGTACTTC
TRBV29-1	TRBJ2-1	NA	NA	CSVDRSGNTNEQFF	TGCAGCGTTGACAGGTCAGGGAATACGAATGAGCAGTTCTTC
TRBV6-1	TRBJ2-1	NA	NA	CASSAGFLYNEQFF	TGTGCCAGCAGCGCGGGCTTCTTATACAATGAGCAGTTCTTC
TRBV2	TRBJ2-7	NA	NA	CASSEANSIYEQYF	TGTGCCAGCAGTGAAGCAAACAGCATCTACGAGCAGTACTTC
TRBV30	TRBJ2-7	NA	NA	CAWRLQGRAYEQYF	TGTGCCTGGAGATTACAGGGTAGGGCCTACGAGCAGTACTTC
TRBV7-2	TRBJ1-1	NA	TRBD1	CASSPRQGATEAFF	TGTGCCAGCAGCCCAAGACAGGGAGCCACTGAAGCTTTCTTT
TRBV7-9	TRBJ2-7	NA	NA	CASSLAESVHEQYF	TGTGCCAGCAGCTTAGCGGAGAGTGTCCACGAGCAGTACTTC
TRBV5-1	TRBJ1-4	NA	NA	CASSEGMTGHNEKLFF	TGCGCCAGCAGCGAAGGGATGACAGGACATAATGAAAAACTGTTTTTT
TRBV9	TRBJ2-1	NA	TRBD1	CASTQGAGSHNEQFF	TGTGCCAGCACCCAGGGGGCGGGAAGCCACAATGAGCAGTTCTTC
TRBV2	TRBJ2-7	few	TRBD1	CASSADRGKYEQYF	TGTGCCAGCAGTGCGGACAGGGGGAAATACGAGCAGTACTTC
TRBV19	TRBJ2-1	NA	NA	CASRNLAEQFF	TGTGCCAGTAGGAATTTGGCAGAGCAGTTCTTC
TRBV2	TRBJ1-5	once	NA	CASSLQLSNQPQHF	TGTGCCAGCAGTTTACAGCTTAGCAATCAGCCCCAGCATTTT
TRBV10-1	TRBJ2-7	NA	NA	CASSGGAGPYEQYF	TGCGCCAGCAGTGGTGGAGCTGGCCCCTACGAGCAGTACTTC
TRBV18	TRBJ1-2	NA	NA	CASSPSGAYGYTF	TGTGCCAGCTCACCGTCAGGGGCCTATGGCTACACCTTC
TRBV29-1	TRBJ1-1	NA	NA	CSVVMNTEAFF	TGCAGCGTTGTTATGAACACTGAAGCTTTCTTT
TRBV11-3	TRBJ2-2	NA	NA	CASSLDGGSGELFF	TGTGCCAGCAGCTTAGATGGCGGTTCCGGGGAGCTGTTTTTT
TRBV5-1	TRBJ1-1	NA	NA	CASSLAYSSMNTEAFF	TGCGCCAGCAGCTTGGCCTACAGCTCTATGAACACTGAAGCTTTCTTT
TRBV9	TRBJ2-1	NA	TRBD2	CASSVGGLAYNEQFF	TGTGCCAGCAGCGTAGGGGGACTAGCCTACAATGAGCAGTTCTTC
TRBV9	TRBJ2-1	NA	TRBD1	CASSVFKGATNNEQFF	TGTGCCAGCAGCGTATTCAAGGGGGCCACCAACAATGAGCAGTTCTTC
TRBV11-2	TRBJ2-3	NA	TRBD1	CASSFSEDRPVYTDTQYF	TGTGCCAGCAGCTTTTCGGAGGACAGGCCCGTATACACAGATACGCAGTATTTT
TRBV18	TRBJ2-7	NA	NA	CASSPITGTTYEQYF	TGTGCCAGCTCACCAATTACAGGGACAACCTACGAGCAGTACTTC
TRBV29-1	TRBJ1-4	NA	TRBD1	CSVSGGGGEKLFF	TGCAGCGTCTCAGGGGGCGGCGGGGAAAAACTGTTTTTT
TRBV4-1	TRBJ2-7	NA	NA	CASSRDISYEQYF	TGCGCCAGCAGCCGAGATATCTCCTACGAGCAGTACTTC
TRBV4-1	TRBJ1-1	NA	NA	CASSQVGGAGTNTEAFF	TGCGCCAGCAGCCAAGTAGGGGGGGCAGGCACGAACACTGAAGCTTTCTTT
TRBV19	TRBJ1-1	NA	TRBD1	CASSGSGTGGTEAFF	TGTGCCAGTAGTGGATCCGGGACAGGGGGGACTGAAGCTTTCTTT
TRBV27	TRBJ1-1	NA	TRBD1	CASSPTFGQGAFTEAFF	TGTGCCAGCAGTCCCACATTCGGACAGGGGGCGTTTACTGAAGCTTTCTTT